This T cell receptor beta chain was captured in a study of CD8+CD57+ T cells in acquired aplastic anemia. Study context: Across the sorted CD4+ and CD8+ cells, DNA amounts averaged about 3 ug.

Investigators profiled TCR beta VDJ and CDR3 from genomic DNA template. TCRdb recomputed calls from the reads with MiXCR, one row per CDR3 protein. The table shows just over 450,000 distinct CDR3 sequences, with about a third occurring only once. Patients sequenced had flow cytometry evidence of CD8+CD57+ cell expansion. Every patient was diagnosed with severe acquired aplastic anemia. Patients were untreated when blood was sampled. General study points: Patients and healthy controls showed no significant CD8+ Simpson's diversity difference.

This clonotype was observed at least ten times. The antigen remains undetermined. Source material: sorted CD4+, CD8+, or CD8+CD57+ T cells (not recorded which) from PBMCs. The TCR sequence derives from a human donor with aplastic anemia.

The CDR3 coding sequence is TGTGCCAGCAGCTACGGACAGGGGGCGTACGGCTACACCTTC. Its translation: CASSYGQGAYGYTF. The chain combines TRBV7-9 with TRBJ1-2; 11 bases are a match to TRBD1. V lost 4 bases to trimming and J lost 8 bases; unmatched junction nucleotides: 6. CDR3 size: 14 residues. Germline lookup yields CDR1 SEHNR and CDR2 FQNEAQ (reference sequence).